The 5 T cell receptor beta chains reported below all come from one sample, sequenced in a study of T cells in Graves' hyperthyroidism and ophthalmopathy. TCR beta CDR3 regions were amplified from RNA. During a first-round RT-PCR of the TCR CDR3, the HTBI primer set was used. Using its own MiXCR run on the multiplex PCR reads, TCRdb lists one record per CDR3 protein. The sample lists some 770,000 distinct CDR3 sequences; about 16% were seen once. The sample consisted of blood. The receptor set was obtained from a man between 18 and 35 years old with Graves' hyperthyroidism.

The chain is built from TRBV2 and TRBJ1-2; D is uncertain. Germline CDR1 is SNHLY and CDR2 is FYNNEI. This CDR3 comprises 14 residues. Trimming took off 4 bases at V and 3 bases at J, with 12 bases between the two ends. Written as DNA, the CDR3 is TGTGCCAGCAGTGTTGGGCACGGGGACTATGGCTACACCTTC. Protein product: CASSVGHGDYGYTF.

This clonotype came up many times. This sequence joins TRBV28 and TRBJ2-7; D may be TRBD1 or TRBD2 (5 bases each). The CDR3 has 15 residues. The germline CDR1 and CDR2 sequences are MDHEN and SYDVKM. V was trimmed by 9 bases and J by 2 bases, leaving 20 bases between them. DNA of the CDR3: TGTGCCAGTAAGGGGACGGATGTCCCAGCCTACGAGCAGTACTTC. Its translation: CASKGTDVPAYEQYF.

This rearrangement joins TRBV6-1 to TRBJ2-7; a weak D match, TRBD1 (6 bases). The V gene lost 6 bases and the J gene lost 4 bases, with 10 bases spanning the gap. Germline lookup yields CDR1 MNHNS and CDR2 SASEGT. The CDR3 is 12 amino acids. In DNA, the CDR3 is TGTGCCAGCAGAGCGGACAGTTACGAGCAGTACTTC. Translating gives CASRADSYEQYF.

This clonotype was picked up many times. The chain links TRBV28 to TRBJ2-5; tentative D call: TRBD1 (6 bases). The CDR3 totals 14 residues. Trimming removed 5 bases at V and 2 bases at J, with 12 bases between. CDR1 is MDHEN, CDR2 SYDVKM, per germline. The CDR3 region has the DNA TGTGCCAGCAGTCCCTTGACAGGACAAGAGACCCAGTACTTC. Its protein is CASSPLTGQETQYF.

This clonotype was seen only a few times. The gene calls are TRBV27 and TRBJ2-7; tentatively, D is TRBD1 or TRBD2 (5 bases each). CDR3 length: 14 amino acids. Trimming left V 2 bases short and J 5 bases short, with 13 bases between. Germline V gives CDR1 MNHEY, CDR2 SMNVEV (reference sequence). This CDR3 reads CASSLGGVRHEQYF. The CDR3 bases are TGTGCCAGCAGTTTAGGGGGAGTTCGACACGAGCAGTACTTC.